Presented here are 25 T cell receptor beta chains from one specimen sequenced in a study of blood T cell repertoires in COVID-19. Profiling relied on immunoSEQ multiplex PCR, and the TCRdb table lists in-frame clones only, not all of them. The sample includes more than 250,000 clones, 80% to 90% seen only once; the top ten take approximately 6.5%. Sequencing used peripheral blood. These receptor sequences come from a man between 18 and 29 years old who had recovered from COVID-19.

The gene calls are TRBV29-1 and TRBJ2-1, with D possibly TRBD2 on 5 matching bases. The V end lost 6 bases, the J end lost 5 bases, and 14 bases lay between the germline ends. CDR3 length: 13 residues. The germline gives CDR1 SQVTM, CDR2 ANQGSEA. CDR3 sequence: CSVGIQRNNEQFF. CDR3 DNA sequence: TGCAGCGTCGGGATTCAGAGGAACAATGAGCAGTTCTTC.

The chain has TRBV5-4 and TRBJ1-6, with 8 bases that match TRBD1. CDR3 length equals 16 residues. V gave up 4 bases and J gave up 7 bases; unmatched junction bases: 10. Germline values: CDR1 SGHNT, CDR2 YYREEE (reference sequence). The CDR3 DNA is TGTGCCAGCAGCCCACAGGGGGGCTACTACAATTCACCCCTCCACTTT. Its protein is CASSPQGGYYNSPLHF.

J is TRBJ1-2 and V is TRBV30; the match to TRBD1 covers 8 bases. The CDR3 consists of 11 residues. Germline V CDR1 and CDR2: GTSNPN, SVGIG (reference sequence). The J segment lost 7 bases and the V segment lost 7 bases, leaving 5 bases of the junction unmatched. The CDR3 nucleotides are TGTGCCTCCCCAGGGGGCCGTGGCTACACCTTC. This gives the protein CASPGGRGYTF.

The gene calls are TRBV3-1 (or the pseudogene TRBV3-2) and TRBJ1-3, with 7 bases matching TRBD1. The CDR3 runs 17 residues. The germline CDR1 and CDR2 sequences are LGHDT and YNNKEL (reference sequence). The junction had 10 bases not matched to a gene; V was cut back by 5 bases and J by 0 bases. The DNA of the CDR3 is TGTGCCAGCAGCGCAAGAATGACAGGGAGCTCTGGAAACACCATATATTTT. Encoded protein: CASSARMTGSSGNTIYF.

The chain links TRBV9 to TRBJ2-3, with TRBD2 matching over 14 bases. Germline CDR1 and CDR2: SGDLS and YYNGEE. CDR3 size: 18 residues. Losses at the gene ends were 3 bases for V and 1 base for J; bases not matched to a gene: 7. CDR3 sequence reads: CASSAPGLAGEGTDTQYF. The CDR3 nucleotides are TGTGCCAGCAGCGCCCCGGGACTAGCGGGAGAGGGCACAGATACGCAGTATTTT.

This sequence joins TRBV19 and TRBJ2-7; maybe TRBD1 (6 bases). CDR1 is LNHDA and CDR2 is SQIVND in the germline V gene (reference sequence). The V end lost 5 bases, the J end lost 0 bases, and 11 bases lay between the germline ends. The CDR3 consists of 14 residues. CDR3 sequence: CASSVQQGSYEQYF. The CDR3 coding sequence is TGTGCCAGTAGTGTCCAACAGGGCTCCTACGAGCAGTACTTC.

This chain joins TRBV18 and TRBJ1-1; TRBD1 agrees at 9 bases. Losses at the gene ends were 3 bases for V and 7 bases for J; bases not matched to a gene: 12. The CDR3 covers 16 residues. The germline CDR1 and CDR2 sequences are KGHSH and LQKENI. The CDR3 coding sequence is TGTGCCAGCTCACCGGACAGGGGTCAGCTCCGACTTGAAGCTTTCTTT. Protein: CASSPDRGQLRLEAFF.

This clone was seen a single time. V is TRBV12-3 or TRBV12-4 and J is TRBJ1-4, with D tentatively TRBD1 (5 bases). Trimming stripped 7 bases from V and 6 bases from J, with 9 bases between. This CDR3 comprises 12 residues. The CDR3 sequence: CASTIGDEKLFF. CDR3 sequence (DNA): TGTGCCAGCACCATAGGGGATGAAAAACTGTTTTTT.

The rearrangement joins TRBV7-2 to TRBJ1-6; 7 bases are shared with TRBD1. V was pared by 2 bases and J by 12 bases, with 7 bases of the junction left unmatched. The CDR3 covers 14 residues. In germline, CDR1 is SGHTA, CDR2 FQGNSA. The CDR3 sequence is CASSLPYRGGPLHF. CDR3 in DNA: TGTGCCAGCAGCTTACCTTACAGGGGTGGACCCCTCCACTTT.

The chain has TRBV7-8 and TRBJ1-2; the match to TRBD1 covers 7 bases. This CDR3 is built from 19 residues. V gave up 4 bases and J gave up 2 bases; unmatched junction bases: 19. From germline, CDR1 is SGHVS and CDR2 FQNEAQ. CDR3 region: CASSSRLGGGQDLNYGYTF. CDR3 coding DNA: TGTGCCAGCAGCTCCCGCCTAGGGGGCGGCCAGGATTTGAACTATGGCTACACCTTC.

The rearrangement links TRBV9 to TRBJ2-5; TRBD2 aligns across 9 bases. Germline values: CDR1 SGDLS, CDR2 YYNGEE. CDR3 length equals 16 residues. Losses at the gene ends were 4 bases for V and 1 base for J; bases not matched to a gene: 8. The CDR3 bases are TGTGCCAGCAGCACCGGGACTAGCAGATCCCAAGAGACCCAGTACTTC. This gives the protein CASSTGTSRSQETQYF.

V and J are TRBV6-2 or TRBV6-3 and TRBJ1-5, with D possibly TRBD1 on 6 matching bases. The CDR3 sequence is 15 residues long. Per germline, CDR1 MNHEY and CDR2 SVGEGT. V was cut by 2 bases and J by 2 bases, with 10 bases left in between. As DNA, the CDR3 is TGTGCCAGCAGTTACAGAGGGGGTGGCAATCAGCCCCAGCATTTT. Its translation: CASSYRGGGNQPQHF.

The J gene is TRBJ1-5, the V gene TRBV27; unclear D gene. The germline CDR1 and CDR2 sequences are MNHEY and SMNVEV (reference sequence). The CDR3 is 15 amino acids. Trimming cost V 5 bases and J 0 bases, with 11 bases left between them. The CDR3 here is CASSGLAYSNQPQHF. CDR3 in DNA: TGTGCCAGCAGTGGACTGGCTTATAGCAATCAGCCCCAGCATTTT.

The gene calls are TRBV7-9 and TRBJ1-2; D unclear. V shed 0 bases and J shed 1 base, with 12 bases lying between them. This CDR3 is built from 16 residues. Germline CDR1 and CDR2: SEHNR and FQNEAQ (reference sequence). CDR3 region: CASSLALGTVNYGYTF. CDR3 sequence (DNA): TGTGCCAGCAGCTTAGCGCTAGGTACCGTTAACTATGGCTACACCTTC.

The chain couples TRBV5-4 to TRBJ1-2; TRBD1 is a possible D gene (6 bases). The germline gives CDR1 SGHNT, CDR2 YYREEE (reference sequence). The CDR3 length is 12 residues. The V gene lost 5 bases and the J gene lost 6 bases, with 11 bases spanning the gap. CDR3 sequence reads: CASRRGADGYTF. The CDR3 DNA sequence: TGTGCCAGCAGGCGGGGGGCGGATGGCTACACCTTC. The whole variable domain, filled in from reference TRBV5-4 and TRBJ1-2, reads ETGVTQSPTHLIKTRGQQVTLRCSSQSGHNTVSWYQQALGQGPQFIFQYYREEENGRGNFPPRFSGLQFPNYSSELNVNALELDDSALYLCASRRGADGYTFGSGTRLTVV.

This chain links TRBV15 with TRBJ1-6, with TRBD1 as a possible D gene (5 bases). The CDR3 consists of 15 residues. In germline, CDR1 is LNHNV, CDR2 YYDKDF (reference sequence). Trimming took off 0 bases at V and 4 bases at J, with 7 bases between the two ends. CDR3 DNA: TGTGCCACCAGCAGAGATCAGGGTTATAATTCACCCCTCCACTTT. Translation gives CATSRDQGYNSPLHF.

The J gene is TRBJ2-3, the V gene TRBV10-2; D is ambiguous. Germline CDR1 reads WSHSY; CDR2 reads SAAADI. V was cut by 0 bases and J by 5 bases, with 9 bases left in between. This CDR3 spans 14 amino acids. The CDR3 spells CASSESSGKDTQYF. CDR3 DNA sequence: TGCGCCAGCAGTGAGTCGTCGGGTAAAGATACGCAGTATTTT.

V and J are TRBV11-2 and TRBJ2-5; 9 bases match TRBD1. CDR3 size: 17 residues. Losses at the gene ends were 1 base for V and 5 bases for J; bases not matched to a gene: 11. Germline values: CDR1 SGHAT, CDR2 FQNNGV. The CDR3 sequence is CASSLGLQGALVETQYF. CDR3 DNA sequence: TGTGCCAGCAGCTTAGGCCTACAGGGGGCCCTGGTGGAGACCCAGTACTTC.

J is TRBJ2-5 and V is TRBV7-8; 7 nucleotides match TRBD2. Germline V gene data show CDR1 as SGHVS and CDR2 as FQNEAQ. The CDR3 runs 15 residues. V was pared by 0 bases and J by 5 bases, with 6 bases of the junction left unmatched. This CDR3 is CASSLAGGEGETQYF. The CDR3 DNA follows: TGTGCCAGCAGCTTAGCCGGCGGGGAGGGCGAGACCCAGTACTTC.

The rearrangement links TRBV18 to TRBJ2-7, with 9 bases aligning to TRBD1. CDR3 length: 15 amino acids. In germline, CDR1 is KGHSH, CDR2 LQKENI. V was clipped by 2 bases and J by 3 bases; unmatched bases: 5. The CDR3 loop is CASSPGQGLDYEQYF. CDR3 DNA: TGTGCCAGCTCACCAGGACAGGGGCTCGACTACGAGCAGTACTTC.

This clone was recorded only once. The chain carries TRBV7-2 and TRBJ2-7; maybe TRBD1 (6 bases). Germline V gives CDR1 SGHTA, CDR2 FQGNSA. The V end lost 5 bases, the J end lost 3 bases, and 11 bases lay between the germline ends. This CDR3 region has 13 residues. CDR3 residues: CASSQGQLYEQYF. The CDR3 bases are TGTGCCAGCAGCCAAGGACAGCTCTACGAGCAGTACTTC.

The chain links TRBV3-1 (or the pseudogene TRBV3-2) to TRBJ2-5, with 10 bases that match TRBD2. This CDR3 contains 15 residues. CDR1 LGHDT and CDR2 YNNKEL come from the germline V gene (reference sequence). Trimming took 0 bases from V and 5 from J; bases not matched to a gene: 3. Here the CDR3 DNA reads TGTGCCAGCAGCCAAGAACGGGGACTAGCGGAGACCCAGTACTTC. This encodes CASSQERGLAETQYF.

This clone came up once. For the CDR3, the DNA is TGTGCCAGCAGGCGCAGGGGTGGAAACACTGAAGCTTTCTTT. Translating it yields CASRRRGGNTEAFF. This chain uses TRBV5-4 with TRBJ1-1, with D possibly TRBD1 on 6 matching bases. Germline V gene data show CDR1 as SGHNT and CDR2 as YYREEE (reference sequence). The CDR3 runs 14 residues. Between the trimmed V and J ends, which lost 5 bases and 2 bases, there was a span of 13 bases.

Only a few counts were recorded for this clone. The CDR3 is CASSPTGLRYEQYF. The CDR3 nucleotides read TGTGCCAGCAGCCCGACAGGGCTCCGCTACGAGCAGTACTTC. The chain employs TRBV7-9 and TRBJ2-7; TRBD1 matches at 7 bases. The CDR3 contains 14 residues. Germline V gene data show CDR1 as SEHNR and CDR2 as FQNEAQ (reference sequence). The J segment lost 3 bases and the V segment lost 5 bases, leaving 7 bases of the junction unmatched.

This chain joins TRBV2 and TRBJ1-6; D unclear. The CDR3 totals 14 residues. V was shortened by 5 bases and J by 4 bases, with 9 bases between the two germline ends. Germline-derived CDR1 and CDR2 are SNHLY and FYNNEI. The CDR3 sequence: CASSTPDYNSPLHF. CDR3 nucleotides: TGTGCCAGCAGTACACCAGATTATAATTCACCCCTCCACTTT.